This record covers a single TCR beta chain. This clone has a handful of counts. Its specific antigen is unknown. The sample holds no much larger clone one base away, and base qualities are not on file. This entry comes from a study of beta chain features in type 1 diabetes (dated by TCRdb to between 2017 and 2018). In the study overall: Patients and healthy donors did not differ in mean age, gender distribution, total cell number or subset yield. In the study, TCRB repertoires of sorted circulating CD4+ T cell subsets from recently diagnosed type 1 diabetes patients were compared with those of matched healthy donors. Regulatory and stem cell-like memory subsets were isolated from only 8 patients and roughly 8 healthy donors, whereas naive and central memory subsets came from all 30 or so donors. A total of about 100 million sorted cells were examined across all samples, and RNA yield correlated strongly with the number of cells per subset.

The High Capacity cDNA Reverse Transcription Kit was used to reverse transcribe all of the isolated RNA, meaning that expressed TCRB transcripts were what got sequenced. Naive, central memory and regulatory T cell samples underwent deep immunoSEQ sequencing, averaging about 3.57 million total reads per sample. Sorted cells were lysed in RLT buffer, and RNA was extracted using DNase-treated RNeasy Micro or Mini kits according to cell number. To prevent cross-contamination, each cell subset was processed individually, whereas patient and healthy donor samples were processed jointly. The immunoSEQ multiplex PCR was used to amplify TCRB sequences from cDNA, generating 87-bp fragments that spanned the CDR3 region. Sequencing of the amplicons was performed on the Illumina HiSeq platform. In the authors' own workflow: Synthetic template baselines were used to correct PCR bias computationally, reads within Hamming distance 2 were collapsed together, and singletons that could not be merged were discarded. Reads were aligned against IMGT to assign V, D and J genes, CDR3 length and insertions or deletions at six rearrangement sites. Clonotype counts were normalized to sorted cell number within each subset before computing true diversity and Gini coefficients with the tcR R package. Repertoire sharing was quantified using the overlap coefficient calculated on TCRB nucleotide sequences. In its TCRdb copy, this immuneACCESS table keeps in-frame sequences only and misses some clones. Where compared with another copy, unresolved V genes explain less than half of these, and the others have no known cause. That table supplies the V and J calls and clone size; D and trimming were determined from the DNA. Present in this sample are 95,000 to 150,000 clones, around 17% of which were seen just once. Together, the top ten hold 2% to 2.5% of the sample.

The CDR3 sequence holds 13 residues, the cysteine and phenylalanine included. Kept here is only the CDR3 DNA, which spans 39 bases and is read in frame from base 1. The junction carries 15 bases between V and J, which are trimmed by 4 bases and 8 bases respectively. The CDR1 and CDR2 encoded by the germline V gene are SQVTM and ANQGSEA. Each donor gave one peripheral blood draw, roughly 0.12 L on average, collected into heparinised tubes. A BD FACSAria II and a panel including CD45RO, CCR7, CD25, CD127, CD95 and CD27 were used to sort naive, central memory, regulatory and stem cell-like memory CD4+ T cells. Every sorted population had a purity above 98%. PBMCs were isolated right away by Lymphoprep density gradient centrifugation and were stained directly, without culture. So that batch effects would be minimized, each experiment stained and sorted samples in pairs, pairing one healthy donor with one patient.

Results the study describes overall, beyond this receptor: Type 1 diabetes patients showed a moderate but significant shortening of TCRB CDR3 length in all four CD4+ subsets. Patients with type 1 diabetes made fewer insertions and deleted more nucleotides at VDJ recombination sites, implying thymic rearrangement abnormalities. PCR might favor shorter templates, but patient and control samples were amplified and corrected together, so any skew would affect both groups equally. Sequencing cDNA rather than genomic DNA could over-represent highly expressing activated cells, although activation and CD3 levels did not differ between groups. Only small numbers of individuals were included in the HLA sub-analyses, which left unresolved whether HLA type had any influence on TCRB rearrangement. Naive, central memory and regulatory TCRB repertoires appeared to be more alike among patients than among healthy donors.

This sequence originates from a man aged 25 to 40 with type 1 diabetes. Recombination joined TRBV29-1 with TRBJ2-1; TRBD1 is possibly the D segment (6 matching bases). The sample consisted of central memory CD4+ T cells from blood. This receptor carries the CDR3 CSVGEQGSDEQFF. The DNA sequence is given as TGCAGCGTTGGTGAACAGGGCAGCGATGAGCAGTTCTTC.